This T cell receptor (beta chain) was recorded in a study of blood T cell repertoires in COVID-19. As for the study in general: From the United States, Italy and Spain came samples of acute and convalescent COVID-19.

Across 24 US areas, participants ranged in age from roughly 18 to 95 years. Recovered status in Cohort 3 required two negative PCRs, clearance, or symptom resolution. Germline V CDR1 and CDR2: SGHTA, FQGNSA. V was pared by 3 bases and J by 8 bases, with 19 bases of the junction left unmatched. The CDR3 is 18 residues long. In the original workflow: Estimation of nucleated cell counts relied on the amplification of reference gene primers. Repertoires were generated with immunoSEQ multiplex PCR, while TCRdb's copy carries only in-frame clones and drops some. The V and J calls and clone size were taken over from that table, and D and trimming were inferred from the DNA. In the table there are 150,000 to 250,000 clones, about 90% of which are singletons.

The origin of this receptor is a woman aged 25 to 39 who had recovered from COVID-19. The rearrangement links TRBV7-2 to TRBJ1-2, with TRBD1 identical over 9 bases. The sample comprised PBMCs or T cells enriched from blood (not recorded which). The CDR3 protein is CASSFGGTGSVGGRGYTF. In DNA form, the CDR3 reads TGTGCCAGCAGCTTCGGCGGGACAGGGTCGGTTGGAGGTAGGGGCTACACCTTC.